This record looks at one TCR beta chain sequence and its context. Its antigen is not known. This record belongs to a study of blood T cells in healthy people across ages. Germline V lookup: CDR1 MDHEN, CDR2 SYDVKM. The length of the CDR3 is 16 residues. Deletions cut 4 bases from V and 1 base from J, with 14 bases between. Study-wide findings and caveats: Older age coincided with a roughly linear decline in TCR beta diversity per million T cells. A strong correlation between TCR beta diversity and naive T cell percentage was seen.

A second roughly 7 to 12 cycle PCR used barcoded and J-beta primers. TCRdb processed the 5' RACE reads anew with MiXCR; each CDR3 protein has one entry. This sample has about 290,000 distinct CDR3 sequences, with 25% to 30% found just once. Sequenced material: blood. This TCR derives from a woman aged 70-85 years in good health. The chain recombines TRBV28 with TRBJ2-1, with D maybe TRBD1 (6 bases). The CDR3 here is CASSSTRTVSYNEQFF. The CDR3 DNA follows: TGTGCCAGCAGTTCCACGCGGACAGTTTCCTACAATGAGCAGTTCTTC. Variable domain in full (rest from reference TRBV28 and TRBJ2-1): DVKVTQSSRYLVKRTGEKVFLECVQDMDHENMFWYRQDPGLGLRLIYFSYDVKMKEKGDIPEGYSVSREKKERFSLILESASTNQTSMYLCASSSTRTVSYNEQFFGPGTRLTVL.